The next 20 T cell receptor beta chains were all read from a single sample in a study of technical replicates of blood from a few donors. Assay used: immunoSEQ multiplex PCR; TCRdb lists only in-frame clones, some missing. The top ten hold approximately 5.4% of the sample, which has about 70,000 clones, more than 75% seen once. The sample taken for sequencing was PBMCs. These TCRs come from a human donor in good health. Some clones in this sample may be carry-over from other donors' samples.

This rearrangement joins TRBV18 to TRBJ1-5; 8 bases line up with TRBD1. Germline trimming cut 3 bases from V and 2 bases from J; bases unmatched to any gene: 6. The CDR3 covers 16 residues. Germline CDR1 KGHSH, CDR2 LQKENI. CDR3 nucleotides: TGTGCCAGCTCACCCCCAGGGGGCGCGGGCAATCAGCCCCAGCATTTT. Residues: CASSPPGGAGNQPQHF.

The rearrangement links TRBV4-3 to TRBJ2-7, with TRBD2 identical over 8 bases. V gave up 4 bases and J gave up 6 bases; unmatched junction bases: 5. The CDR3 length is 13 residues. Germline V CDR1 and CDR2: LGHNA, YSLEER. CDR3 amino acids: CASSPRGGPEQYF. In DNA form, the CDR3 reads TGCGCCAGCAGCCCTCGCGGGGGGCCCGAGCAGTACTTC.

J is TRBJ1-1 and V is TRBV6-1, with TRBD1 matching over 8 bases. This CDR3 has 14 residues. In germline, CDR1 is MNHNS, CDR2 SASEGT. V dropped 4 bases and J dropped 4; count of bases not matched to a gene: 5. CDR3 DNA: TGTGCCAGCAGTGTAAGACAGGGGAGCACTGAAGCTTTCTTT. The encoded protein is CASSVRQGSTEAFF.

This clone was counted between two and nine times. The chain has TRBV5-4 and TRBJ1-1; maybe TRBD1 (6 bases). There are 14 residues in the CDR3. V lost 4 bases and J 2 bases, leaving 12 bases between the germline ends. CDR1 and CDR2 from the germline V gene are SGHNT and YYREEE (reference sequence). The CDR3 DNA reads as TGTGCCAGCAGCCCGACAGGAGGTAACACTGAAGCTTTCTTT. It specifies CASSPTGGNTEAFF.

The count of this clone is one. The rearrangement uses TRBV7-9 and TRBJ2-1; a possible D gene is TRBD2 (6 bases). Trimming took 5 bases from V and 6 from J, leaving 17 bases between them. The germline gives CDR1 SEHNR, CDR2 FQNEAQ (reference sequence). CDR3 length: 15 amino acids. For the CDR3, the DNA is TGTGCCAGCAGCGTGCACAAAGGGACTTCCAATGAGCAGTTCTTC. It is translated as CASSVHKGTSNEQFF.

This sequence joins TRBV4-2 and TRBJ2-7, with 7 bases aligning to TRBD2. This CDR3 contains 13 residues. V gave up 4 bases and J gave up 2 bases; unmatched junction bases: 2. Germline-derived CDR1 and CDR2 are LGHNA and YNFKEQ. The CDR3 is CASSPSGAYEQYF. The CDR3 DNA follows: TGTGCCAGCAGCCCCAGCGGGGCCTACGAGCAGTACTTC.

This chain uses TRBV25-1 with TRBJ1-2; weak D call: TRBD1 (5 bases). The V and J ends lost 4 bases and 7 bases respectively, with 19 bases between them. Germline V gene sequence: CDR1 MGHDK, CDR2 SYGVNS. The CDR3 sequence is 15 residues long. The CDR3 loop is CASSVSVGDWGGYTF. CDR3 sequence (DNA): TGTGCCAGCAGTGTCTCGGTAGGGGATTGGGGTGGCTACACCTTC.

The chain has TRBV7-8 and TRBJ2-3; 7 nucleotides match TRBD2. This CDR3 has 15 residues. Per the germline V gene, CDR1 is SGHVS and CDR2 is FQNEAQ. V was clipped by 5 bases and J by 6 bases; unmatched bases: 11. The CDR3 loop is CASSEQRGPPDTQYF. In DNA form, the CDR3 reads TGTGCCAGCAGCGAGCAGCGGGGCCCCCCGGATACGCAGTATTTT. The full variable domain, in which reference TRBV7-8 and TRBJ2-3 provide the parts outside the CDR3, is GAGVSQSPRYKVAKRGQDVALRCDPISGHVSLFWYQQALGQGPEFLTYFQNEAQLDKSGLPSDRFFAERPEGSVSTLKIQRTQQEDSAVYLCASSEQRGPPDTQYFGPGTRLTVL.

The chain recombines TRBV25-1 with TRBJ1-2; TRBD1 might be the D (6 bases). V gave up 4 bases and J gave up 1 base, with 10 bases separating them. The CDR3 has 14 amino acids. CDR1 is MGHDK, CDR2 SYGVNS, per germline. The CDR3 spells CASSVQGFNYGYTF. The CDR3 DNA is TGTGCCAGCAGTGTACAGGGCTTTAACTATGGCTACACCTTC.

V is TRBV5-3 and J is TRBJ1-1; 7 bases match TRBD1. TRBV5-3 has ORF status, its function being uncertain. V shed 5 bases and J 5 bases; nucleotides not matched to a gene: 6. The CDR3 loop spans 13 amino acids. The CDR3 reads CARRKGARTEAFF. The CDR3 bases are TGTGCCAGAAGAAAGGGGGCGCGGACTGAAGCTTTCTTT.

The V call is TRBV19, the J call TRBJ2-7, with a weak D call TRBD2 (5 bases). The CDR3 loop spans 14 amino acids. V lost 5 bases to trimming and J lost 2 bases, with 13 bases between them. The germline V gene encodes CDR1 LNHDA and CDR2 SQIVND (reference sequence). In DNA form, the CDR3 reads TGTGCCAGTAGTCTGGACGGCGGGCCCTACGAGCAGTACTTC. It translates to CASSLDGGPYEQYF.

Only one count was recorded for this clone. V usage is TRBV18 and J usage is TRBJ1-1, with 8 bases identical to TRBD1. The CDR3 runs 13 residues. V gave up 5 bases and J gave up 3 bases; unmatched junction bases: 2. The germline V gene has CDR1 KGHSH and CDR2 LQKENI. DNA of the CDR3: TGTGCCAGCTCATCGGACAGGGACACTGAAGCTTTCTTT. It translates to CASSSDRDTEAFF.

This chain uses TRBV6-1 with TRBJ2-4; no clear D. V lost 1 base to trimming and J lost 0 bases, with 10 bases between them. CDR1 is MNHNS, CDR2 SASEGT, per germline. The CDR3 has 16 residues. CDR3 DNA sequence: TGTGCCAGCAGTGAAGGGGCGTCCCTAGCCAAAAACATTCAGTACTTC. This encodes CASSEGASLAKNIQYF.

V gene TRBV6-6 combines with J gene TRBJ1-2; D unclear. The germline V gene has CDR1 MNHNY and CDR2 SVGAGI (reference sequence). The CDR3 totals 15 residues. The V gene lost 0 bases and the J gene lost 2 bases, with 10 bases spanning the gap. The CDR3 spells CASSYSNRENYGYTF. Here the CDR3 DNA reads TGTGCCAGCAGTTACTCGAATAGGGAGAACTATGGCTACACCTTC.

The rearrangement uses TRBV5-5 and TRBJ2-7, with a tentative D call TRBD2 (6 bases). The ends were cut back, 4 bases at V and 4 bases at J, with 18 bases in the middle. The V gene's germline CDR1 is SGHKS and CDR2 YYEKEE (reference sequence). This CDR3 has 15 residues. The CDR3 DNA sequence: TGTGCCAGCAGCCCTGTAGCGGCTGCACGGTACGAGCAGTACTTC. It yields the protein CASSPVAAARYEQYF. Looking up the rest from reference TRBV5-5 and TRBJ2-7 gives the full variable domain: DAGVTQSPTHLIKTRGQQVTLRCSPISGHKSVSWYQQVLGQGPQFIFQYYEKEERGRGNFPDRFSARQFPNYSSELNVNALLLGDSALYLCASSPVAAARYEQYFGPGTRLTVT.

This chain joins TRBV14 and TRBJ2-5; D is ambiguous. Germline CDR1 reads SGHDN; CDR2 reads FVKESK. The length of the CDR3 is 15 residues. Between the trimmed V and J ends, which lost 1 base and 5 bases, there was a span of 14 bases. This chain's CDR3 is CASSQGIGGLETQYF. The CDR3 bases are TGTGCCAGCAGCCAAGGGATTGGCGGTCTCGAGACCCAGTACTTC.

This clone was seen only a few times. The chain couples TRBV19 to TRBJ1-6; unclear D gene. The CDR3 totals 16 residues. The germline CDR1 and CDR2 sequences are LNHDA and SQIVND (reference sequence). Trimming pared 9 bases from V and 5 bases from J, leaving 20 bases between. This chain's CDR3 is CASKPAGGFHNSPLHF. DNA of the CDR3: TGTGCCAGCAAACCAGCCGGAGGTTTTCATAATTCACCCCTCCACTTT.

The CDR3 sequence: CASSVQGVNTEAFF. The DNA for the CDR3 is TGTGCCAGCAGCGTTCAGGGGGTCAACACTGAAGCTTTCTTT. This chain joins TRBV5-8 and TRBJ1-1; 7 bases are a match to TRBD1. Unmatched junction bases numbered 5, after V lost 4 bases and J lost 2 bases. The CDR3 consists of 14 residues. The germline CDR1 and CDR2 sequences are SGHTS and YDEGEE. Using reference TRBV5-8 and TRBJ1-1 for the parts outside the CDR3, the full variable domain is EAGVTQSPTHLIKTRGQQATLRCSPISGHTSVYWYQQALGLGLQFLLWYDEGEERNRGNFPPRFSGRQFPNYSSELNVNALELEDSALYLCASSVQGVNTEAFFGQGTRLTVV.

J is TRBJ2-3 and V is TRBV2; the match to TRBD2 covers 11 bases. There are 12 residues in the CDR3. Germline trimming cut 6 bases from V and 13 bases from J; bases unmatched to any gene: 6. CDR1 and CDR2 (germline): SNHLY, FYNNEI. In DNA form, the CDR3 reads TGTGCCAGCAGGATTAGCGGGGGGGAGAAGTATTTT. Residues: CASRISGGEKYF.

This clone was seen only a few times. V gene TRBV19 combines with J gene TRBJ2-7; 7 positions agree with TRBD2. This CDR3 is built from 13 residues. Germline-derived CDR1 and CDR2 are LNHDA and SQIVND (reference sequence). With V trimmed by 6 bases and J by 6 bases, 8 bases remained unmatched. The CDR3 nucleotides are TGTGCCAGTAGCCAATTTGGGGGGGGCGAGCAGTACTTC. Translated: CASSQFGGGEQYF. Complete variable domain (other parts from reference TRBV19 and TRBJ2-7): DGGITQSPKYLFRKEGQNVTLSCEQNLNHDAMYWYRQDPGQGLRLIYYSQIVNDFQKGDIAEGYSVSREKKESFPLTVTSAQKNPTAFYLCASSQFGGGEQYFGPGTRLTVT.